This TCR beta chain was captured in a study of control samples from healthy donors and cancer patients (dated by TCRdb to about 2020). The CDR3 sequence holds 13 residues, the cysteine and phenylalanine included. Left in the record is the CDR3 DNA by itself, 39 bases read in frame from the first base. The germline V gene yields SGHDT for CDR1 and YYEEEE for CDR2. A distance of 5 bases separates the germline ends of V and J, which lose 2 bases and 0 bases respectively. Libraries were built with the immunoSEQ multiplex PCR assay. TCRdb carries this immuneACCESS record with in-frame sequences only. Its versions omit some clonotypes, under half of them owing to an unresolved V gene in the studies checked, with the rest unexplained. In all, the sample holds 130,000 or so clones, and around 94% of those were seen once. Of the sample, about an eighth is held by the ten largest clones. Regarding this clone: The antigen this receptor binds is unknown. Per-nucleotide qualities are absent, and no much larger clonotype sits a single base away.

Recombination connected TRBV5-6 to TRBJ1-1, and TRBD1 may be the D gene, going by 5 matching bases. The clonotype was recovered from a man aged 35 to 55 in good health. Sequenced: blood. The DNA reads TGTGCCAGCAGCTTCAGGGTGAACACTGAAGCTTTCTTT. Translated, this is CASSFRVNTEAFF.